This is a list of T cell receptor beta chains from one sample in a study of T cell changes during pregnancy in multiple sclerosis. Assay: immunoSEQ multiplex PCR; the TCRdb copy retains only in-frame clones and omits some. The repertoire has approximately 88,000 clones, 90% to 95% of them found once; the top ten carry around 2.2%. Sample: peripheral blood, taken in the third trimester of pregnancy. Every receptor here comes from a female donor with multiple sclerosis, enrolled in a pregnancy study. The CDR3 runs from the conserved cysteine through the conserved F or W. D genes are given only for firm matches. Where a row states a size, it is once, few, many or the class of an expanded clone; other rows omit it.

d_call	v_call	j_call	clone_size	cdr3_nt	cdr3_aa
-	TRBV7-6	TRBJ2-1	-	TGTGCCAGCAGCATCGAAGTGGGCATTGAGCAGTTCTTC	CASSIEVGIEQFF
TRBD1	TRBV11-3	TRBJ2-7	-	TGTGCCAGCAGCTTAGGGCCCCCCGACAGGGGCGCCTACGAGCAGTACTTC	CASSLGPPDRGAYEQYF
-	TRBV2	TRBJ2-3	-	TGTGCCAGCAGTCATTACAGGGTCAAAGCAGATACGCAGTATTTT	CASSHYRVKADTQYF
-	TRBV13	TRBJ2-1	few	TGTGCCAGCAGCTTAGGGACTACCTACAATGAGCAGTTCTTC	CASSLGTTYNEQFF
TRBD2	TRBV29-1	TRBJ2-7	-	TGCAGCGCCTTAGCGGGAAGCGTCTACGAGCAGTACTTC	CSALAGSVYEQYF
-	TRBV28	TRBJ2-2	-	TGTGCCAGCAGTTTACCAGGGTCCGGGGAGCTGTTTTTT	CASSLPGSGELFF
-	TRBV6-5	TRBJ1-3	-	TGTGCCAGCAGTTATGTAGGAGGTGGAAACACCATATATTTT	CASSYVGGGNTIYF
-	TRBV28	TRBJ1-5	-	TGTGCCAGCAGTTTATTCCCCTTGGGGCTTCAAGGGTTCGATCAGCCCCAGCATTTT	CASSLFPLGLQGFDQPQHF
-	TRBV7-3	TRBJ2-2	once	TGTGCCAGCAGCTCCAGGGTTTCCGGGGAGCTGTTTTTT	CASSSRVSGELFF
TRBD2	TRBV4-3	TRBJ2-2	-	TGCGCCAGCAGCCAAGAGATAGCGGGAGGGCCGGACACCGGGGAGCTGTTTTTT	CASSQEIAGGPDTGELFF
-	TRBV7-2	TRBJ1-5	-	TGTGCCAGCAGTTCAGGGAGGGGCGGCAATCAGCCCCAGCATTTT	CASSSGRGGNQPQHF
-	TRBV18	TRBJ1-4	-	TGTGCCAGCTCACCGGCCCGCGGAGGTAATGAAAAACTGTTTTTT	CASSPARGGNEKLFF
-	TRBV6-6	TRBJ2-7	-	TGTGCCAGCAGTTACATCCGGGTATACGAGCAGTACTTC	CASSYIRVYEQYF
-	TRBV9	TRBJ2-5	-	TGTGCCAGCAGCACCACGGGGGAGACCCAGTACTTC	CASSTTGETQYF
-	TRBV6-1	TRBJ1-2	-	TGTGCCAGCAGCCGGACTGGTTTGGCGAATGGCTACACCTTC	CASSRTGLANGYTF
-	TRBV19	TRBJ2-1	-	TGTGCCAGTAGTATGGCCCCTGCAGGGGCTCTTGTCGATGAGCAGTTCTTC	CASSMAPAGALVDEQFF
TRBD1	TRBV28	TRBJ1-1	-	TGTGCCAGCAGTCCAGAACAGGGGGCAGGAGCTTTCTTT	CASSPEQGAGAFF
-	TRBV7-9	TRBJ2-1	-	TGTGCCAGCAGCTCCCCGCAGGGTGCGGCCCGCTCCTACAATGAGCAGTTCTTC	CASSSPQGAARSYNEQFF
TRBD2	TRBV2	TRBJ2-7	-	TGTGCCAGCAGTGCGGGGGGCTCCTACGAGCAGTACTTC	CASSAGGSYEQYF
-	TRBV4-3	TRBJ2-1	-	TGCGCCAGCAGCCAAGATCATAGCGACGCCTACAATGAGCAGTTCTTC	CASSQDHSDAYNEQFF
TRBD1	TRBV11-2	TRBJ1-2	-	TGTGCCAGCAGCTTAGATCTATTGGGACAGGGTGACTACACCTTC	CASSLDLLGQGDYTF
-	TRBV7-9	TRBJ2-7	-	TGTGCCAGCAGTCCCGGGACATCTGCCTACGAGCAGTACTTC	CASSPGTSAYEQYF
-	TRBV7-9	TRBJ1-3	-	TGTGCCAGCAGCTTAGCCCGGGACTACTCTGGAAACACCATATATTTT	CASSLARDYSGNTIYF
-	TRBV7-2	TRBJ2-6	-	TGTGCCAGCAGCTTAGTCGGCGTAGGGGCTTTCTCTGGGGCCAACGTCCTGACTTTC	CASSLVGVGAFSGANVLTF
TRBD2	TRBV5-1	TRBJ2-1	-	TGCGCCAGCAGCTTGGCCGAATGGACTAGCCGGTACAATGAGCAGTTCTTC	CASSLAEWTSRYNEQFF